This T cell receptor beta chain was captured in a study of naive and memory T cell subsets. CD4 T cells were positively selected, then CD8 T cells from the CD4-negative fraction. Cells stained for CD3, CD4, CD8, CD45RA and CD27 were sorted into four subsets. Comment on this clonotype: Its specificity is not known.

The germline V and J ends were trimmed by 0 bases and 8 bases, with 6 bases remaining between them. CDR3 length equals 13 residues. Germline lookup yields CDR1 SGDLS and CDR2 YYNGEE. Points from the study as a whole: Clonotypes here are unpaired alpha or beta chain sequences.

Both TRBC1 and TRBC2 were covered by a beta constant-region primer of two equimolar oligonucleotides. Four rounds of PCR amplified the ligated cDNA using nested alpha and beta constant-region primers plus SP2. MiXCR was run by TCRdb on the UMI-ligation and nested PCR reads, yielding one entry per CDR3 protein. Of about 120,000 distinct CDR3 sequences listed, just over 35% are singletons. The receptor was derived from a human donor in good health. The chain carries TRBV9 and TRBJ1-6, with D perhaps TRBD1 (5 bases). Sequencing was performed on central memory CD4+ T cells from blood. For the CDR3, the DNA is TGTGCCAGCAGCGTAGGGGGGGATTCACCCCTCCACTTT. Protein product: CASSVGGDSPLHF.